The present T cell receptor (beta chain) was sequenced within a study of shared clonotypes between healthy human individuals. Study-wide results and limits: Large depth notwithstanding, sorted-subset sequencing proved incomplete by rarefaction. Shared across a handful of donors were around 5% of the naive CD4 clonotypes. Clonotypes shared by all four sorted-subset donors had higher generation probabilities than non-shared clonotypes. It was only blood that was sampled, and tissue repertoires likely differ.

This CDR3 has 16 residues. Germline CDR1 and CDR2: SGHAT and FQNNGV. V shed 5 bases and J shed 4 bases, with 19 bases lying between them. Of note for this clone: Its antigen is currently unknown.

The protocol was immunoSEQ multiplex PCR, while the TCRdb copy is restricted to in-frame clones and leaves out a portion. Counted here are roughly 2.2 million clones, approximately 95% occurring once; the ten biggest clones make up under 0.45%. Sequenced sample: naive CD4+ T cells from PBMCs. Subset noted: CD45RA+ positively selected. This TCR was recovered from a man between 18 and 29 years old in good health. Some clones in this sample may be carry-over from other donors' samples. The chain combines TRBV11-2 with TRBJ2-3, with D possibly being TRBD2 (6 bases). The chain's CDR3 is CASSQPWGGVADTQYF. CDR3 bases: TGTGCCAGCAGCCAGCCCTGGGGAGGTGTTGCAGATACGCAGTATTTT.